This T cell receptor (beta chain) was identified in a study of blood T cell repertoires in COVID-19. Data came from immunoSEQ multiplex PCR; TCRdb stores just in-frame clones and leaves some out. The sample comprises 150,000 to 200,000 clones, around 84% of which are singletons, and under 15% rests with the top ten. This CDR3 is 16 amino acids long. V lost 6 bases and J lost 0, with 17 bases in between. The germline V gene encodes CDR1 MNHEY and CDR2 SVGEGT. The sample consisted of peripheral blood. The chain is built from TRBV6-2 or TRBV6-3 and TRBJ1-2; no clear D gene. The sequence derives from a man between 25 and 39 years old with active or convalescent COVID-19. The CDR3 nucleotides are TGTGCCAGCAGCCCTACCGACGGTGGAGCTAACTATGGCTACACCTTC. Translating gives CASSPTDGGANYGYTF.